This T cell receptor (beta chain) was retrieved from a study of T-cell memory formation after mild COVID-19. Each CDR3 protein is one row after TCRdb ran MiXCR on the 5' RACE reads. The sample lists 300,000 to 350,000 distinct CDR3 sequences; roughly a fifth were seen once. The ends were cut back, 4 bases at V and 6 bases at J, with 18 bases in the middle. Germline V CDR1 and CDR2: MGHRA, YSYEKL. The CDR3 consists of 16 residues. The origin of this receptor is a man between 18 and 35 years old who had mild COVID-19 (a few samples of this study predate the infection). Cell type and time point are not known. The source material was PBMCs or a T cell subset sorted from them (not recorded which). The chain joins TRBV4-1 to TRBJ1-4; possibly TRBD1 for D (6 bases). The CDR3 is CASSRRTEGRDEKLFF. In nucleotides, the CDR3 is TGCGCCAGCAGCCGAAGGACAGAAGGACGGGATGAAAAACTGTTTTTT.